This is a list of T cell receptor beta chains from one sample in a study of PD-1 blockade in classical Hodgkin lymphoma. Sequencing was performed with immunoSEQ multiplex PCR; in TCRdb, only in-frame clones are kept and a portion is missing. The table has fewer than 13,000 clones, around 80% seen once. The sample here was CD4+ T cells from blood, taken before the fourth cycle of nivolumab. The origin of the receptors is a human donor with classical Hodgkin lymphoma. Both conserved end residues are part of each CDR3. D genes are given only for firm matches. Rows give clone size only sometimes, using once, few, many, or a class for an expanded clone.

>TRBJ2-2|NA|TRBV6-5|NA
TGTGCCAGCAGTTACTTTACCCCAAACACCGGGGAGCTGTTTTTT
CASSYFTPNTGELFF
>TRBJ1-2|NA|TRBV6-9|NA
TGTGCCAGCAGCGAACCACTGGCGACAGGAAACTATGGCTACACCTTC
CASSEPLATGNYGYTF
>TRBJ2-7|NA|TRBV6-5|NA
TGTGCCAGCAGTTACTCTGCGGACAGATCCTACGAGCAGTACTTC
CASSYSADRSYEQYF
>TRBJ2-7|NA|TRBV28|NA
TGTGCCAGCAGTTTATTTGGGGGAGCTAACTACGAGCAGTACTTC
CASSLFGGANYEQYF
>TRBJ2-3|NA|TRBV4-3|TRBD2
TGCGCCAGCAGCCACCTAGCGGACACAGATACGCAGTATTTT
CASSHLADTDTQYF
>TRBJ2-5|NA|TRBV7-9|NA
TGTGCCAGCAGCTTATCTGGCGGTGGAGCAGGAAAGACCCAGTACTTC
CASSLSGGGAGKTQYF
>TRBJ1-1|NA|TRBV7-9|NA
TGTGCCAGCAGCTTACTACAGGGAGGTGGGACTGAAGCTTTCTTT
CASSLLQGGGTEAFF
>TRBJ1-2|NA|TRBV7-2|TRBD1
TGTGCCAGCACCCCGGGACAGTTAAACTATGGCTACACCTTC
CASTPGQLNYGYTF
>TRBJ2-3|once|TRBV19|NA
TGTGCCAGTAGTACCTACACAGATACGCAGTATTTT
CASSTYTDTQYF
>TRBJ1-5|once|TRBV10-3|NA
TGTGCCATCAGTGACAGAGCTAGCAATCAGCCCCAGCATTTT
CAISDRASNQPQHF
>TRBJ1-1|NA|TRBV29-1|TRBD1
TGCAGCGTTGGTGACCCGGCGGACAGGGGGAACACTGAAGCTTTCTTT
CSVGDPADRGNTEAFF
>TRBJ1-6|few|TRBV19|NA
TGTGCCAGTAGTATGATGCCGGGGGATTCACCCCTCCACTTT
CASSMMPGDSPLHF
>TRBJ2-2|NA|TRBV5-1|NA
TGCGCCAGCAGCTTGGCCCCGGGGCACGGCCGGGAGCTGTTTTTT
CASSLAPGHGRELFF
>TRBJ1-1|NA|TRBV5-8|NA
TGTGCCAGCAGCCCCACTCAGGGGCCCTCGTTGAGAGCTTTCTTT
CASSPTQGPSLRAFF
>TRBJ2-5|NA|TRBV7-2|NA
TGTGCCAGCAGCTTAGGGGGGTCCCGGGAGACCCAGTACTTC
CASSLGGSRETQYF
>TRBJ1-1|few|TRBV6-5|TRBD1
TGTGCCAGCAGCTTTACAGGGGGCGATGGCACTGAAGCTTTCTTT
CASSFTGGDGTEAFF
>TRBJ1-2|NA|TRBV5-1|TRBD1
TGCGCCAGCAGCTTGGCCGGACAGGGCGCTGGCTACACCTTC
CASSLAGQGAGYTF
>TRBJ1-6|NA|TRBV6-5|NA
TGTGCCAGCAGTTATTCGGCCAGTTATAATTCACCCCTCCACTTT
CASSYSASYNSPLHF
>TRBJ2-2|NA|TRBV2|NA
TGTGCCAGCAGGGACCTAGCTTACACCGGGGAGCTGTTTTTT
CASRDLAYTGELFF
>TRBJ2-6|NA|TRBV25-1|NA
TGTGCCAGCAGTGACCCCGAGGGCTCTGGGGCCAACGTCCTGACTTTC
CASSDPEGSGANVLTF
>TRBJ2-1|NA|TRBV18|NA
TGTGCCAGCTCACCACTCGCAACCTCCTACAATGAGCAGTTCTTC
CASSPLATSYNEQFF
>TRBJ1-1|NA|TRBV6-5|NA
TGTGCCAGCAGTTACCTTGACGAGACTGAAGCTTTCTTT
CASSYLDETEAFF
>TRBJ2-2|NA|TRBV2|TRBD2
TGTGCCAGCAGTGGGACTAGCGGGATGACCGGGGAGCTGTTTTTT
CASSGTSGMTGELFF
>TRBJ2-4|NA|TRBV12-1|NA
TGTGCCAGCAGCACATCGACAGGCGCCAAAAACATTCAGTACTTC
CASSTSTGAKNIQYF
>TRBJ1-1|NA|TRBV4-1|NA
TGCGCCAGCAGCATCAATTTCGACAGTGTCACTGAAGCTTTCTTT
CASSINFDSVTEAFF
>TRBJ2-4|once|TRBV5-1|NA
TGCGCCAGCAGCTCCGGGACCGCGGCCAAAAACATTCAGTACTTC
CASSSGTAAKNIQYF
>TRBJ1-2|NA|TRBV9|TRBD1
TGTGCCAGCAGCGAGGGACAGGACTATGGCTACACCTTC
CASSEGQDYGYTF
>TRBJ1-5|NA|TRBV6-6|NA
TGTGCCAGCAGTTACGCAGGCCACAATCAGCCCCAGCATTTT
CASSYAGHNQPQHF
>TRBJ2-7|NA|TRBV7-9|NA
TGTGCCAGTATTAAGTCAGGCTACGAGCAGTACTTC
CASIKSGYEQYF
>TRBJ2-3|NA|TRBV7-9|NA
TGTGCCAGCAGCTTAGCTAGCACAGATACGCAGTATTTT
CASSLASTDTQYF
>TRBJ2-1|NA|TRBV6-6|NA
TGTGCCAGCAGTTACGACAGAAACAATGAGCAGTTCTTC
CASSYDRNNEQFF
>TRBJ1-5|NA|TRBV30|NA
TGTGCCTGGAGTATGGGGCGCTGGCAGCCCCAGCATTTT
CAWSMGRWQPQHF
>TRBJ1-5|NA|TRBV5-6|NA
TGTGCCAGCAGCTTGGGGGGGCAGCCCCGGCATTTT
CASSLGGQPRHF
>TRBJ1-1|NA|TRBV19|NA
TGTGCCAGTAGTATCCTCACTGAAGCTTTCTTT
CASSILTEAFF
>TRBJ1-6|once|TRBV7-9|NA
TGTGCCAGCAGCGCCGGACAGTGGATGACGCCCTATAATTCACCCCTCCACTTT
CASSAGQWMTPYNSPLHF
>TRBJ2-1|NA|TRBV5-1|NA
TGCGCCAGCAGCTTGGAAGGGACTCAGCGCTACAATGAGCAGTTCTTC
CASSLEGTQRYNEQFF
>TRBJ2-7|NA|TRBV6-1|NA
TGTGCCAGCAGTGAAGGTTACTCCTACGAGCAGTACTTC
CASSEGYSYEQYF
>TRBJ1-3|NA|TRBV28|NA
TGTGCCAGCAGTTCCGGGACACTTGGAAACACCATATATTTT
CASSSGTLGNTIYF
>TRBJ2-1|NA|TRBV5-6|TRBD2
TGTGCCAGCAGATATAGCGGGAGAGGTTACAATGAGCAGTTCTTC
CASRYSGRGYNEQFF
>TRBJ1-1|NA|TRBV6-5|TRBD1
TGTGCCAGCATAAACAGGGGGCTCACTGAAGCTTTCTTT
CASINRGLTEAFF
>TRBJ1-1|NA|TRBV21-1|NA
TGTGCCAGCAGCAAACGGGGACGGCTGAACACTGAAGCTTTCTTT
CASSKRGRLNTEAFF
>TRBJ1-1|NA|TRBV19|NA
TGTGCCAGTAGTAGTGATGGCCCGGCCCCAGCCATGAAAGCTTTCTTT
CASSSDGPAPAMKAFF
>TRBJ1-2|NA|TRBV2|NA
TGTGCCAGCAGCCAAGGGTCGGGACATTCAGATGGCTACACCTTC
CASSQGSGHSDGYTF
>TRBJ2-3|NA|TRBV6-6|TRBD2
TGTGCCAGCAGTTACGGGACTAGCGGGGGGGAGGATACGCAGTATTTT
CASSYGTSGGEDTQYF
>TRBJ2-3|NA|TRBV5-1|NA
TGCACCAGCAGCTTGGAGGGTTCCCCCACAGATACGCAGTATTTT
CTSSLEGSPTDTQYF
>TRBJ2-7|NA|TRBV11-2|NA
TGTGCCACGCGCCGGGGATTCTCCTACGAGCAGTACTTC
CATRRGFSYEQYF
>TRBJ1-1|NA|TRBV28|NA
TGTGCCAGCATCGGGGCAGGCCGTGACACTGAAGCTTTCTTT
CASIGAGRDTEAFF
>TRBJ1-1|NA|TRBV10-3|NA
TGTGCCATCAGTACCGGACAGAACACTGAAGCTTTCTTT
CAISTGQNTEAFF
>TRBJ2-2|NA|TRBV5-1|TRBD1
TGCGCCAGCAGCTTGCGACAGGGGAGGACCGGGGAGCTGTTTTTT
CASSLRQGRTGELFF
>TRBJ2-1|NA|TRBV7-7|NA
TGTGCTAGCGCCACAGGAGGGAGCGACTATGAGCAGTTCTTC
CASATGGSDYEQFF
>TRBJ2-3|NA|TRBV9|TRBD2
TGTGCCAGCAGCGTGACTAGCTCTGATACGCAGTATTTT
CASSVTSSDTQYF
>TRBJ2-3|NA|TRBV18|NA
TGTGCCAGCTCACCTAGCACAGATACGCAGTATTTT
CASSPSTDTQYF
>TRBJ2-7|NA|TRBV2|NA
TGTGCCAGCAATATGGGACCCCGACCTGAGCAGTACTTC
CASNMGPRPEQYF
>TRBJ1-3|few|TRBV5-6|NA
TGTGCCAGCAGCCCGGGGGGGACCTCTGGAAACACCATATATTTT
CASSPGGTSGNTIYF
>TRBJ1-6|few|TRBV28|TRBD1
TGTGCCAGCAGCCATAAGACAGGGACGACACCCCTCCACTTT
CASSHKTGTTPLHF